The sequence of this TCR beta chain was determined in a study of T-cell reconstitution after alpha-beta-depleted transplantation in children. Unique molecular identifiers were incorporated into the prepared TCRbeta library. In TCRdb, the PCR reads were re-called with MiXCR into one record per CDR3 protein. The sample records about 440,000 distinct CDR3 sequences, approximately 42% being singletons. General study findings and limits: It was newly produced T cells that mostly accounted for T-cell counts and diversity one year after transplant.

Germline V lookup: CDR1 MDHEN, CDR2 SYDVKM. The J segment lost 6 bases and the V segment lost 6 bases, leaving 14 bases of the junction unmatched. CDR3 size: 15 residues. Ten or more counts support this clonotype. Its antigen remains unidentified. V usage is TRBV28 and J usage is TRBJ2-7, with 7 bases identical to TRBD2. This TCR was sampled from a girl aged 2-10 years with aplastic anemia, due to receive a stem cell transplant. The sequencing here drew on PBMCs, taken before TCRalphabeta/CD19-depleted stem cell transplant. As DNA, the CDR3 is TGTGCCAGCAGACGACCCGGGACTATCTATTCCGAGCAGTACTTC. This codes for CASRRPGTIYSEQYF.